This T cell receptor (beta chain) was sequenced during a study of blood T cells in healthy people across ages. General observations from the study: Calculation of diversity from one million T cells yielded estimates considered to be underestimates.

Primers used in a second PCR of about 7 to 11 cycles were a sample-barcoded 5' primer and a J-beta primer mix. Each CDR3 protein is one row after TCRdb ran MiXCR on the 5' RACE reads. The data contain 1,500,000 or so distinct CDR3 sequences, around 59% of them singletons. As regards this clonotype: Its target is unknown.

The CDR3 spans 14 residues. Germline values: CDR1 MNHNY, CDR2 SVGAGI (reference sequence). V shed 5 bases and J shed 4 bases, with 13 bases lying between them. The source is a man younger than 35 in good health. Sequencing used blood. This chain uses TRBV6-6 with TRBJ2-3, with unresolved D. The CDR3 here is CASSHGRVSDTQYF. The CDR3 nucleotides are TGTGCCAGCAGTCACGGCCGGGTATCAGATACGCAGTATTTT.